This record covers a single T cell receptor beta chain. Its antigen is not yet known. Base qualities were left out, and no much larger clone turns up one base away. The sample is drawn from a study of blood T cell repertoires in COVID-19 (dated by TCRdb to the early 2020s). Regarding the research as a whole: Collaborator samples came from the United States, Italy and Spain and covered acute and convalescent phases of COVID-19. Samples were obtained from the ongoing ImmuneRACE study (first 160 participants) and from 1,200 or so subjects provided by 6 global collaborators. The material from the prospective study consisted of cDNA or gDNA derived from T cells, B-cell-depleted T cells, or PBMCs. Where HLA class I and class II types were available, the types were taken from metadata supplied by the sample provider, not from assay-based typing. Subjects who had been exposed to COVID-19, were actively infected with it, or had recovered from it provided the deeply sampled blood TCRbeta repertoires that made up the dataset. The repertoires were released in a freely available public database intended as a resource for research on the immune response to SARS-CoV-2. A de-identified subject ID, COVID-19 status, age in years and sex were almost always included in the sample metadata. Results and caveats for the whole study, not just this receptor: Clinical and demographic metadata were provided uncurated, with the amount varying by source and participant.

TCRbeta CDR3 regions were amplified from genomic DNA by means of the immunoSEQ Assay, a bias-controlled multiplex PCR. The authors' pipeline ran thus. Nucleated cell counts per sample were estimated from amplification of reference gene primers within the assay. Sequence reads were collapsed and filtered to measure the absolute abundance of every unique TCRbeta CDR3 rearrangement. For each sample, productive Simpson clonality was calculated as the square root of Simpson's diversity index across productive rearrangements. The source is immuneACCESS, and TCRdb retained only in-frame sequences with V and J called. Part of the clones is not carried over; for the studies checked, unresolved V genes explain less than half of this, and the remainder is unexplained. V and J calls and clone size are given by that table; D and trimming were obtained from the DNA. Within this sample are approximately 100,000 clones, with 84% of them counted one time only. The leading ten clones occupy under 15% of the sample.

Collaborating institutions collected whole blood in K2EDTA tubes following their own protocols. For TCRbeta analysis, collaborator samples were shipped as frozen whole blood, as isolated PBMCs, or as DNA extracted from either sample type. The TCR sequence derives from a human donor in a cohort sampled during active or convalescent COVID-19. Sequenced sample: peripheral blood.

The CDR3 reads as follows: CASSTTGTGKGEQYF. In nucleotides, the sequence is TGCGCCAGCAGCACAACCGGGACAGGGAAAGGGGAGCAGTACTTC. The V gene is TRBV5-1 and the J gene is TRBJ2-7, and TRBD1 aligns with 9 junction nucleotides. From cysteine to phenylalanine, the CDR3 is 15 amino acids long. Of the read, only the CDR3 DNA is kept; its 45 bases are in frame from base 1. After removal of 4 bases from V and 7 bases from J, the junction retains 12 bases not matched to a gene. CDR1 and CDR2, per the germline V gene, are SGHRS and YFSETQ.